This T cell receptor (beta chain) was captured in a study of blood T cell repertoires in COVID-19. Study information: Sites across the United States, Italy and Spain contributed samples from acute and convalescent COVID-19. The analysed material was cDNA or gDNA that came from T cells, B-cell-depleted T cells, or PBMCs.

Germline CDR1 SGDLS, CDR2 YYNGEE. This CDR3 contains 16 residues. The V end was cut by 0 bases, the J end by 0 bases, with 10 bases between. The Seattle site enrolled patients during active infection and followed them longitudinally. Per the study methods: Amplification from reference gene primers served as the basis for estimated nucleated cell counts. Clones were sequenced by immunoSEQ multiplex PCR, and TCRdb holds only the in-frame ones, with some missing. Clone size and the V and J calls come from that table; the DNA yielded D and trimming. The sample gives about 55,000 clones, roughly 90% of which show up once; roughly 3.9% is in the top ten.

What was sequenced was peripheral blood. V is TRBV9 and J is TRBJ2-1; weak D call: TRBD1 (6 bases). The TCR sequence derives from a man aged 35-49 years with COVID-19, enrolled during active disease. CDR3 DNA: TGTGCCAGCAGCGTAGGACCGGACAGCTCCTACAATGAGCAGTTCTTC. The encoded protein is CASSVGPDSSYNEQFF.